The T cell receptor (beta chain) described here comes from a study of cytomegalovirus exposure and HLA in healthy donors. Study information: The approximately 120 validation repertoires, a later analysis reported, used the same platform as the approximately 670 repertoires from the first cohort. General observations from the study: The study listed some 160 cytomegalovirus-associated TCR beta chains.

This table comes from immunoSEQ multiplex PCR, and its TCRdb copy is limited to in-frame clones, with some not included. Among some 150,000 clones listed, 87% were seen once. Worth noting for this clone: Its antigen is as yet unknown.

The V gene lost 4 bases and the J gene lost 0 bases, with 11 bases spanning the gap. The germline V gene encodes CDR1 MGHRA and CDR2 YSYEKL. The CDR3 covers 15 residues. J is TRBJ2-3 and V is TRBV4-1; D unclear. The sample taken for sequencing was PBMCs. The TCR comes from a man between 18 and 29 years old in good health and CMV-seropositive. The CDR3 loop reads CASSPPQTSTDTQYF. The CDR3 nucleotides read TGCGCCAGCAGCCCCCCTCAGACTAGCACAGATACGCAGTATTTT.